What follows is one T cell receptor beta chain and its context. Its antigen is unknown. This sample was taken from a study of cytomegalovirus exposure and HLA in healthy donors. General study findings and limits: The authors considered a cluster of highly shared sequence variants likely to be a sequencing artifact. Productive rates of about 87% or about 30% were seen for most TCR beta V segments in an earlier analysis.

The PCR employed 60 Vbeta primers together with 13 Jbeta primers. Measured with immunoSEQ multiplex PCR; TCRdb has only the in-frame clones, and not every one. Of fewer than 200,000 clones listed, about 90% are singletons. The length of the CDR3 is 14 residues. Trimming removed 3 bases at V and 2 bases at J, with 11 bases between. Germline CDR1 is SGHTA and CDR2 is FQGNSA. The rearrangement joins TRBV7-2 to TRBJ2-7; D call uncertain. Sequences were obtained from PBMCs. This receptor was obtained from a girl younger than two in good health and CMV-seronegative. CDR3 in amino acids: CASSFVYYPYEQYF. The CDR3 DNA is TGTGCCAGCAGCTTCGTCTACTACCCCTACGAGCAGTACTTC.